One sample yielded the 21 T cell receptor beta chains listed below, sequenced in a study of cytomegalovirus exposure and HLA in healthy donors. Primers for the PCR totalled 60 Vbeta and 13 Jbeta. Assay used: immunoSEQ multiplex PCR; TCRdb lists only in-frame clones, some missing. There are just over 150,000 clones in the sample; around 88% occur only once, and roughly 1.8% lies in the top ten. Source material: PBMCs. These receptors originate from a woman younger than 35 in good health and CMV-seronegative.

V is TRBV9 and J is TRBJ1-2, with 12 bases identical to TRBD1. CDR1 SGDLS and CDR2 YYNGEE come from the germline V gene. This CDR3 comprises 18 residues. Unmatched junction bases numbered 14, after V lost 4 bases and J lost 4 bases. The CDR3 sequence: CASSPPGTGGAVGYGYTF. In DNA form, the CDR3 reads TGTGCCAGCAGCCCCCCCGGGACAGGGGGCGCGGTAGGCTATGGCTACACCTTC.

The chain has TRBV5-4 and TRBJ2-3, with TRBD2 identical over 9 bases. This CDR3 is 16 amino acids long. Germline CDR1 reads SGHNT; CDR2 reads YYREEE (reference sequence). V gave up 4 bases and J gave up 4 bases; unmatched junction bases: 10. The CDR3 region has the DNA TGTGCCAGCAGCGGGCCTGGCGGGGGGGCCTCAGATACGCAGTATTTT. Translation gives CASSGPGGGASDTQYF.

The chain uses TRBV11-2 and TRBJ2-7, with D possibly being TRBD2 (5 bases). Germline values: CDR1 SGHAT, CDR2 FQNNGV. CDR3 size: 15 residues. V shed 0 bases and J shed 4 bases, with 13 bases lying between them. This CDR3 is CASSLDGSLEYEQYF. CDR3 DNA: TGTGCCAGCAGCTTAGATGGGTCACTAGAGTACGAGCAGTACTTC.

The gene calls are TRBV27 and TRBJ2-1; TRBD2 matches at 10 bases. V gave up 7 bases and J gave up 4 bases; unmatched junction bases: 19. The length of the CDR3 is 19 residues. Per the germline V gene, CDR1 is MNHEY and CDR2 is SMNVEV (reference sequence). The CDR3 coding sequence is TGTGCCAGCACCCCTTTAATGAGGAGCGGACTAGCGGTATACAATGAGCAGTTCTTC. Protein sequence: CASTPLMRSGLAVYNEQFF.

This chain connects TRBV19 to TRBJ1-5; 10 bases agree with TRBD1. V shed 2 bases and J 6 bases; nucleotides not matched to a gene: 7. This CDR3 has 16 residues. Germline loops: CDR1 LNHDA, CDR2 SQIVND (reference sequence). Written as DNA, the CDR3 is TGTGCCAGTAGTATAAGCTCCGGGACAGGGGCTCAGCCCCAGCATTTT. Residues: CASSISSGTGAQPQHF.

The chain has TRBV30 and TRBJ1-1, with D unresolved. Germline loops: CDR1 GTSNPN, CDR2 SVGIG (reference sequence). The CDR3 totals 13 residues. Deletions cut 0 bases from V and 4 bases from J, with 9 bases between. The CDR3 loop reads CAWSVVPGTEAFF. The DNA of the CDR3 is TGTGCCTGGAGTGTAGTTCCGGGCACTGAAGCTTTCTTT.

The chain carries TRBV11-2 and TRBJ2-5, with 9 bases lining up with TRBD1. Germline-derived CDR1 and CDR2 are SGHAT and FQNNGV. The V segment lost 5 bases and the J segment 1 base; nucleotides outside the gene matches: 2. The CDR3 runs 14 residues. CDR3 nucleotide sequence: TGTGCCAGCAGCCTGGGACAGGGCCAAGAGACCCAGTACTTC. Protein product: CASSLGQGQETQYF.

The genes are TRBV7-5 and TRBJ2-3; TRBD2, the D gene given by the table, was not confirmed from the DNA. TRBV7-5 counts as a pseudogene. CDR3 length equals 15 residues. The CDR3 DNA is TGTGCCAGAAGCTTAGGGAGCGGAAGGCCAGATACGCAGTATTTT. As protein: CARSLGSGRPDTQYF.

In this sample, this clone turned up a few times. The gene calls are TRBV5-1 and TRBJ1-2; TRBD1 agrees at 8 bases. CDR1 and CDR2 (germline): SGHRS, YFSETQ. The CDR3 runs 15 residues. The V segment lost 1 base and the J segment 4 bases; nucleotides outside the gene matches: 6. CDR3 loop: CASSLLGQAGYGYTF. CDR3 nucleotide sequence: TGCGCCAGCAGCTTGTTGGGACAGGCGGGCTATGGCTACACCTTC.

The genes are TRBV28 and TRBJ2-5; 9 bases line up with TRBD2. The DNA end favors TRBJ2-7, so the J call may be wrong. The CDR3 spans 15 residues. CDR1 is MDHEN, CDR2 SYDVKM, per germline. The CDR3 protein is CASSFSGLAGSEQYF. The CDR3 region has the DNA TGTGCCAGCAGTTTTAGTGGTCTAGCGGGAAGCGAGCAGTACTTC.

The chain couples TRBV7-9 to TRBJ2-1; 12 bases align to TRBD2. Germline-derived CDR1 and CDR2 are SEHNR and FQNEAQ (reference sequence). CDR3 length equals 18 residues. The ends lost 5 bases at V and 4 bases at J; junction bases unmatched: 12. The DNA for the CDR3 is TGTGCCAGCAGCGTAGAAGAACTAGGACTAGCGGGATACAATGAGCAGTTCTTC. Residues: CASSVEELGLAGYNEQFF.

This clone was picked up a small number of times. The V call is TRBV6-4, the J call TRBJ2-3, with 9 bases aligning to TRBD1. Looked up from germline, CDR1 is MRHNA and CDR2 is SNTAGT. V trimming: 6 bases; J trimming: 3 bases; junction bases outside the gene matches: 10. The CDR3 extends over 16 amino acids. The CDR3 is CASRENRDRETDTQYF. CDR3 coding DNA: TGTGCCAGCAGAGAAAACCGGGACAGGGAAACAGATACGCAGTATTTT.

DNA of the CDR3: TGCGCCAGCAGTGAGTCGGGGGCGTTCGGCTACACCTTC. It yields the protein CASSESGAFGYTF. The J gene is TRBJ1-2, the V gene TRBV10-1; D might be TRBD1 (6 bases). CDR3 length: 13 residues. V was cut by 0 bases and J by 8 bases, with 10 bases left in between. Looked up from germline, CDR1 is WNHNN and CDR2 is SYGVQD (reference sequence).

V gene TRBV6-5 combines with J gene TRBJ1-3, with D perhaps matching TRBD1 (5 bases). Germline assignment: CDR1 MNHEY and CDR2 SVGAGI. This CDR3 comprises 15 residues. Trimming cost V 8 bases and J 0 bases, with 14 bases left between them. For the CDR3, the DNA is TGTGCCAGCGGTCGACAGAGCTACTCTGGAAACACCATATATTTT. Translated, it gives CASGRQSYSGNTIYF.

The chain is built from TRBV30 and TRBJ2-7; TRBD1 matches at 8 bases. Germline CDR1 and CDR2: GTSNPN and SVGIG (reference sequence). V was pared by 4 bases and J by 6 bases, with 5 bases of the junction left unmatched. The CDR3 has 12 residues. CDR3 DNA sequence: TGTGCCTGGACCCAGGGGGCGGGCGAGCAGTACTTC. Its protein is CAWTQGAGEQYF.

V and J are TRBV6-1 and TRBJ1-1; TRBD1 matches 9 bases. V was clipped by 1 base and J by 4 bases; unmatched bases: 7. The CDR3 is 16 amino acids. Germline CDR1 MNHNS, CDR2 SASEGT. The CDR3 is CASSEGRTGAPTEAFF. For the CDR3, the DNA is TGTGCCAGCAGTGAAGGGCGGACAGGGGCTCCCACTGAAGCTTTCTTT.

The chain couples TRBV9 to TRBJ2-7; D perhaps matches TRBD2 (5 bases). Germline V gene lookup returns CDR1 SGDLS and CDR2 YYNGEE. Trimming shortened V by 0 bases and J by 6 bases, and 10 bases separated the two germline ends. The CDR3 is 13 residues long. The CDR3 reads CASSVGGVTEQYF. CDR3 in DNA: TGTGCCAGCAGCGTAGGGGGAGTTACCGAGCAGTACTTC.

This clone occurred once. This chain joins TRBV7-2 and TRBJ2-7; D is perhaps TRBD1 (6 bases). The CDR3 extends over 13 amino acids. Trimming removed 5 bases from V and 5 bases from J, with 13 bases in between. Germline V lookup: CDR1 SGHTA, CDR2 FQGNSA. As DNA, the CDR3 is TGTGCCAGCAGCCCCGGACAGTATAACGAGCAGTACTTC. Translated, it gives CASSPGQYNEQYF.

The chain couples TRBV6-6 to TRBJ1-1, with D perhaps TRBD1 (6 bases). The V gene lost 5 bases and the J gene lost 1 base, with 8 bases spanning the gap. Germline V gives CDR1 MNHNY, CDR2 SVGAGI (reference sequence). CDR3 length: 13 residues. The CDR3 sequence: CASSARGNTEAFF. The CDR3 DNA sequence: TGTGCCAGCAGTGCCAGGGGGAACACTGAAGCTTTCTTT.

The rearrangement uses TRBV4-2 and TRBJ2-4; D is unresolved. CDR3 length: 13 residues. The V and J ends lost 0 bases and 5 bases respectively, with 5 bases between them. CDR1 LGHNA and CDR2 YNFKEQ come from the germline V gene. As DNA, the CDR3 is TGTGCCAGCAGCCAAGATTTAGAAAACATTCAGTACTTC. Its translation is CASSQDLENIQYF.

This chain links TRBV5-5 with TRBJ1-6; TRBD1 aligns across 7 bases. V lost 4 bases and J lost 7; bases outside the gene matches: 14. In germline, CDR1 is SGHKS, CDR2 YYEKEE (reference sequence). The CDR3 runs 17 residues. The CDR3 here is CASSLNGAKGANSPLHF. The CDR3 DNA reads as TGTGCCAGCAGCCTGAATGGAGCAAAGGGGGCGAATTCACCCCTCCACTTT.